This T cell receptor (beta chain) emerged from a study of PD-1 blockade in classical Hodgkin lymphoma. On the study more broadly: Nivolumab dosing for patients was 3 mg/kg, administered intravenously every 2 weeks. The study's findings and limits: Compared with healthy donors, newly diagnosed patients reportedly showed lower baseline TCR diversity. By C4D1, diversity of CD4+ TCRs had risen significantly, whereas that of CD8+ TCRs had not.

After removal of 1 base from V and 1 base from J, the junction contained 3 bases not matched to a gene. From germline, CDR1 is LNHDA and CDR2 SQIVND (reference sequence). The CDR3 covers 15 residues. Time point given: cycle 4 day 1 (C4D1), after more than five weeks of nivolumab. Every patient had relapsed following autologous stem cell transplantation, and cohorts differed in brentuximab vedotin exposure. As concerns this clone: Its antigen is not known.

Sequencing used immunoSEQ multiplex PCR; TCRdb keeps in-frame clones, though not all of them. Of some 100,000 clones in the sample, just over 90% were seen once. This TCR was sampled from a human donor with classical Hodgkin lymphoma. V usage is TRBV19 and J usage is TRBJ1-1, with 7 bases matching TRBD1. The sample here was peripheral blood mononuclear cells (PBMCs), taken before the fourth cycle of nivolumab. CDR3 sequence reads: CASSIGSGGNTEAFF. CDR3 coding DNA: TGTGCCAGTAGTATAGGCTCAGGGGGGAACACTGAAGCTTTCTTT.